This T cell receptor beta chain originates from a study of blood T cell repertoires in COVID-19. Across the whole study: Sites across the United States, Italy and Spain contributed samples from acute and convalescent COVID-19. T cells, B-cell-depleted T cells, or PBMCs provided the cDNA or gDNA that served as material.

Study processing details: For nucleated cells, counts were estimated from reference gene primer amplification. Some clones are missing from TCRdb's copy, which holds only in-frame ones; the method was immunoSEQ multiplex PCR. The V and J calls and clone size are taken from that table; D and trimming were inferred from the DNA. Among about 90,000 clones listed, over 80% were seen once. V lost 6 bases to trimming and J lost 6 bases; unmatched junction nucleotides: 5. The length of the CDR3 is 13 residues. CDR1 and CDR2 (germline): LNHDA, SQIVND (reference sequence). The receptor was derived from a woman older than 75 with active or convalescent COVID-19. The J gene is TRBJ2-1, the V gene TRBV19, with 7 bases that match TRBD1. Input material: peripheral blood. The CDR3 loop reads CASRGTVSNEQFF. The CDR3 DNA reads TGTGCCAGTAGGGGGACAGTGAGCAATGAGCAGTTCTTC. Together with reference TRBV19 and TRBJ2-1, the CDR3 gives the full variable domain: DGGITQSPKYLFRKEGQNVTLSCEQNLNHDAMYWYRQDPGQGLRLIYYSQIVNDFQKGDIAEGYSVSREKKESFPLTVTSAQKNPTAFYLCASRGTVSNEQFFGPGTRLTVL.